The 13 T cell receptor beta chains listed next were all sequenced from one sample in a study of PD-1 blockade in classical Hodgkin lymphoma. This table comes from immunoSEQ multiplex PCR, and its TCRdb copy is limited to in-frame clones, with some not included. The sample holds roughly 10,000 clones, 85% to 90% seen once. The sample's time point: newly diagnosed, previously untreated cHL patient sample. Magnetic negative selection, applied to thawed PBMCs, was used to isolate the CD8+ T cells. Sequencing was carried out using CD8+ T cells from blood. These receptors originate from a human donor with classical Hodgkin lymphoma.

The DNA for the CDR3 is TGTGCCAGCAGCGTAGAGGGCTTCATTAGCACAGATACGCAGTATTTT. This codes for CASSVEGFISTDTQYF. The J gene is TRBJ2-3, the V gene TRBV9; D ambiguous. Germline loops: CDR1 SGDLS, CDR2 YYNGEE. V lost 0 bases and J lost 0, with 11 bases in between. This CDR3 region has 16 residues.

V gene TRBV11-3 combines with J gene TRBJ2-7; D is perhaps TRBD1 (6 bases). This CDR3 has 14 amino acids. The V gene lost 1 base and the J gene lost 6 bases, with 13 bases spanning the gap. Germline CDR1 reads SGHNT; CDR2 reads YENEEA. CDR3 nucleotides: TGTGCCAGCAGCTTAGCAGGGGTCGGGTCCGAGCAGTACTTC. This gives the protein CASSLAGVGSEQYF.

The chain is built from TRBV30 and TRBJ2-1; 9 nucleotides line up with TRBD1. Germline trimming cut 3 bases from V and 9 bases from J; bases unmatched to any gene: 15. Germline-derived CDR1 and CDR2 are GTSNPN and SVGIG (reference sequence). The CDR3 is 16 amino acids. The CDR3 loop reads CAWSRGSNRGQVEQFF. CDR3 in DNA: TGTGCCTGGAGCCGAGGATCCAACAGGGGGCAGGTTGAGCAGTTCTTC.

The chain uses TRBV7-3 and TRBJ2-2; possibly TRBD2 for D (5 bases). CDR3 size: 15 residues. Trimming shortened V by 0 bases and J by 2 bases, and 7 bases separated the two germline ends. Germline V gene data show CDR1 as SGHTA and CDR2 as FQGTGA. CDR3 DNA: TGTGCCAGCAGCTTAACGCGGGTTAACACCGGGGAGCTGTTTTTT. Its translation is CASSLTRVNTGELFF.

This clone came up a few times. CDR3 DNA: TGCGCCAGCAGCTTGAAGATCTGGGACACTGAAGCTTTCTTT. It specifies CASSLKIWDTEAFF. This chain links TRBV5-1 with TRBJ1-1; D is uncertain. The CDR3 sequence is 14 residues long. Per germline, CDR1 SGHRS and CDR2 YFSETQ. The germline V and J ends were trimmed by 1 base and 3 bases, with 10 bases remaining between them.

The V gene is TRBV9, the J gene TRBJ2-3, with 9 bases fitting TRBD2. After removal of 4 bases from V and 2 bases from J, the junction contained 8 bases not matched to a gene. Germline V gene sequence: CDR1 SGDLS, CDR2 YYNGEE. This CDR3 has 16 residues. The CDR3 is CASSILAGAITDTQYF. Written as DNA, the CDR3 is TGTGCCAGCAGCATTTTAGCGGGGGCGATCACAGATACGCAGTATTTT.

In its sample, this clone was seen once. V gene TRBV6-5 combines with J gene TRBJ1-5; 8 nucleotides align to TRBD1. The CDR3 is made up of 14 amino acids. V lost 6 bases and J lost 0; bases outside the gene matches: 1. Germline V gives CDR1 MNHEY, CDR2 SVGAGI. CDR3: CASRTGASNQPQHF. The CDR3 nucleotides read TGTGCCAGCAGGACAGGGGCTAGCAATCAGCCCCAGCATTTT.

Within the sample, this clone is large. V is TRBV7-3 and J is TRBJ1-1, with D maybe TRBD1 (5 bases). Germline V lookup: CDR1 SGHTA, CDR2 FQGTGA. V was pared by 3 bases and J by 4 bases, with 9 bases between. The CDR3 consists of 13 residues. CDR3 loop: CASSLGPSTEAFF. DNA of the CDR3: TGTGCCAGCAGCTTGGGACCGAGCACTGAAGCTTTCTTT.

The V gene is TRBV5-5, the J gene TRBJ1-6; tentative D call: TRBD1 (5 bases). V gave up 4 bases and J gave up 9 bases, with 20 bases separating them. Germline V gene sequence: CDR1 SGHKS, CDR2 YYEKEE (reference sequence). CDR3 size: 16 residues. The CDR3 DNA reads as TGTGCCAGCAGCCCCCGGGACCCCAGGCAGGGTTCACCCCTCCACTTT. Its translation is CASSPRDPRQGSPLHF.

The chain links TRBV9 to TRBJ1-5; D is undetermined. Germline CDR1 reads SGDLS; CDR2 reads YYNGEE. Trimming removed 0 bases at V and 9 bases at J, with 16 bases between. The CDR3 runs 15 residues. This CDR3 reads CASSVDGRRGGPQHF. DNA of the CDR3: TGTGCCAGCAGCGTAGACGGTAGGAGAGGAGGGCCCCAGCATTTT.

The chain's CDR3 is CASSPGTANYGYTF. The CDR3, as DNA: TGTGCCAGTAGTCCAGGGACCGCCAACTATGGCTACACCTTC. V usage is TRBV19 and J usage is TRBJ1-2, with D possibly being TRBD1 (5 bases). From germline, CDR1 is LNHDA and CDR2 SQIVND (reference sequence). This CDR3 is built from 14 residues. V was trimmed by 5 bases and J by 2 bases, leaving 12 bases between them. The whole variable domain, filled in from reference TRBV19 and TRBJ1-2, reads DGGITQSPKYLFRKEGQNVTLSCEQNLNHDAMYWYRQDPGQGLRLIYYSQIVNDFQKGDIAEGYSVSREKKESFPLTVTSAQKNPTAFYLCASSPGTANYGYTFGSGTRLTVV.

This chain links TRBV27 with TRBJ2-3, with TRBD1 as a possible D gene (6 bases). Germline assignment: CDR1 MNHEY and CDR2 SMNVEV (reference sequence). Trimming took off 5 bases at V and 5 bases at J, with 14 bases between the two ends. The CDR3 length is 14 residues. The CDR3 nucleotides are TGTGCCAGCAGTCTTCGACAGGCTGAAGATACGCAGTATTTT. Protein product: CASSLRQAEDTQYF.

J is TRBJ2-5 and V is TRBV7-8; 7 bases match TRBD1. From germline, CDR1 is SGHVS and CDR2 FQNEAQ. The V and J ends lost 1 base and 5 bases, in that order; junction bases with no gene match: 7. This CDR3 is built from 15 residues. The CDR3 region has the DNA TGTGCCAGCAGCTTAGGAGGACAGGTGGGTGAGACCCAGTACTTC. Translating it yields CASSLGGQVGETQYF.